These T cell receptor beta chains were read from a single sample in a study of PD-1 blockade in classical Hodgkin lymphoma. Repertoires were generated with immunoSEQ multiplex PCR, while TCRdb's copy carries only in-frame clones and drops some. The table has more than 30,000 clones, roughly 88% seen once. The sample in question was peripheral blood mononuclear cells (PBMCs), obtained before the second cycle of nivolumab. Source of these receptors: a human donor with classical Hodgkin lymphoma. Each CDR3 is given with its conserved first and last residue. A D gene is named only where the DNA matches it firmly.

J gene,D gene,V gene,CDR3 protein
TRBJ2-5,.,TRBV4-1,CASSPTPGQRTLQETQYF
TRBJ2-3,TRBD2,TRBV6-4,CASSDSMAGADTQYF
TRBJ2-7,TRBD2,TRBV7-6,CASSFGGSGHEQYF
TRBJ1-3,.,TRBV7-9,CASSPKGTGGNTIYF
TRBJ2-7,TRBD2,TRBV27,CASRPLTSSAYEQYF
TRBJ2-3,.,TRBV30,CAWVGTDTQYF
TRBJ2-3,.,TRBV7-8,CASSQRGSGTDTQYF
TRBJ2-3,.,TRBV16,CASSPRQGSSNTQYF
TRBJ1-1,.,TRBV2,CASSSSSGPRVF
TRBJ1-2,TRBD1,TRBV2,CASSDYGTGLGYTF
TRBJ2-5,TRBD1,TRBV5-6,CASSLATGGEETQYF
TRBJ2-5,.,TRBV5-4,CASSLEAQGGETQYF
TRBJ1-5,.,TRBV5-8,CASSLERGKNQPQHF
TRBJ2-1,TRBD2,TRBV10-1,CASNSGLRIDEQFF
TRBJ1-2,.,TRBV7-9,CASSNIGSGYGYTF
TRBJ1-5,.,TRBV6-6,CASSYSGQPQHF
TRBJ2-7,TRBD1,TRBV6-5,CASSGGGTGSYEQYF
TRBJ2-4,.,TRBV10-1,CAIRVRKNIQYF
TRBJ2-5,.,TRBV18,CASSLETQYF
TRBJ1-2,.,TRBV6-5,CASSMGNGYTF
TRBJ2-7,.,TRBV7-9,CASSPAYEQYF
TRBJ2-7,.,TRBV9,CASSRGGPSYEQYF
TRBJ2-7,TRBD2,TRBV7-6,CASSKTSGIYEQYF